This entry lists 8 T cell receptor beta chains sequenced from one sample in a study of blood T cell repertoires in COVID-19. Method: immunoSEQ multiplex PCR; TCRdb's copy keeps in-frame clones and lacks some. The sample has about 170,000 clones, around 80% seen once; the top ten hold around 17%. Sequences were obtained from PBMCs or T cells enriched from blood (not recorded which). Receptors originate from a woman in her 70s in a cohort exposed to, infected with or recovered from COVID-19 (not recorded which).

The rearrangement uses TRBV5-4 and TRBJ2-2, with 7 bases identical to TRBD1. The CDR3 loop spans 17 amino acids. V lost 2 bases to trimming and J lost 2 bases; unmatched junction nucleotides: 9. Germline V gives CDR1 SGHNT, CDR2 YYREEE (reference sequence). The CDR3 coding sequence is TGTGCCAGCAGCTTCAACAGGGGATATTTCAACACCGGGGAGCTGTTTTTT. This encodes CASSFNRGYFNTGELFF.

This clone was recorded a few times. The chain joins TRBV10-3 to TRBJ1-5; the match to TRBD1 covers 8 bases. Germline trimming cut 7 bases from V and 5 bases from J; bases unmatched to any gene: 7. The length of the CDR3 is 14 residues. Per germline, CDR1 ENHRY and CDR2 SYGVKD. The CDR3 DNA reads TGTGCCATCAAACCACAGGGGGAGCATCAGCCCCAGCATTTT. Its protein is CAIKPQGEHQPQHF.

The chain has TRBV6-4 and TRBJ2-3, with D maybe TRBD2 (6 bases). Trimming cost V 3 bases and J 0 bases, with 7 bases left between them. The CDR3 is 14 amino acids. Germline V gene sequence: CDR1 MRHNA, CDR2 SNTAGT. CDR3 DNA: TGTGCCAGCAGTGAGGGGGGTAGCACAGATACGCAGTATTTT. Residues: CASSEGGSTDTQYF.

V gene TRBV19 combines with J gene TRBJ1-3; D is ambiguous. CDR1 is LNHDA and CDR2 is SQIVND in the germline V gene (reference sequence). With 0 bases removed from V and 0 bases from J, the gap between germline ends came to 18 bases. This CDR3 spans 19 amino acids. As DNA, the CDR3 is TGTGCCAGTAGTATAGATAAGACTGGAGCGCGGTACTCTGGAAACACCATATATTTT. It codes for CASSIDKTGARYSGNTIYF.

This clone is a singleton in its sample. V usage is TRBV19 and J usage is TRBJ1-4; 8 positions agree with TRBD1. The V gene's germline CDR1 is LNHDA and CDR2 SQIVND (reference sequence). There are 15 residues in the CDR3. The trim removed 5 bases at V and 8 bases at J, leaving 10 bases unmatched. For the CDR3, the DNA is TGTGCCAGTAGTCCTCAGGGGGCAGGGTGGGAAAAACTGTTTTTT. Amino acids: CASSPQGAGWEKLFF.

The count of this clone is one. The chain recombines TRBV11-2 with TRBJ2-3, with 10 bases identical to TRBD2. Germline V gene sequence: CDR1 SGHAT, CDR2 FQNNGV. The CDR3 is made up of 15 amino acids. The junction had 5 bases not matched to a gene; V was cut back by 4 bases and J by 4 bases. The chain's CDR3 is CASSSGTSVADTQYF. The CDR3 DNA reads TGTGCCAGCAGCTCCGGGACTAGCGTCGCAGATACGCAGTATTTT.

This rearrangement joins TRBV5-8 to TRBJ1-5; D is possibly TRBD1 (5 bases). The V and J ends lost 1 base and 3 bases respectively, with 14 bases between them. This CDR3 is 16 amino acids long. Looked up from germline, CDR1 is SGHTS and CDR2 is YDEGEE. Here the CDR3 DNA reads TGTGCCAGCAGCTTGAGGTCGCGACAGATCAATCAGCCCCAGCATTTT. Protein product: CASSLRSRQINQPQHF.

The chain combines TRBV19 with TRBJ2-7; 7 bases are shared with TRBD1. There are 14 residues in the CDR3. Germline trimming cut 4 bases from V and 2 bases from J; bases unmatched to any gene: 5. CDR1 is LNHDA, CDR2 SQIVND, per germline (reference sequence). The CDR3 here is CASSREGGPYEQYF. For the CDR3, the DNA is TGTGCCAGTAGTAGGGAAGGGGGCCCCTACGAGCAGTACTTC.